These T cell receptor beta chains were read from a single sample in a study of identical twins. TCRdb analysed the 5' RACE reads with MiXCR anew, one entry per CDR3 protein. The sample yields around 370,000 distinct CDR3 sequences, about 9% seen once. Sequenced: naive T cells sorted from blood. The source is a woman in her forties or fifties in good health. The CDR3 runs from the conserved cysteine through the conserved F or W. A D gene is named only where the DNA matches it firmly. Some rows have no size entry. The others give once, few or many, or a class for an expanded clone.

j_gene: TRBJ1-1
abundance: few
len: 14
v_gene: TRBV11-2
d_gene: TRBD1
CDR3nt: TGTGCCAGCAGTCTGACAGGGAAGGACACTGAAGCTTTCTTT
CDR3aa: CASSLTGKDTEAFF

j_gene: TRBJ1-4
abundance: few
len: 15
v_gene: TRBV4-1
d_gene: NA
CDR3nt: TGCGCCAGCAGCCAAGAGGGTACAGGGTATGAAAAACTGTTTTTT
CDR3aa: CASSQEGTGYEKLFF

j_gene: TRBJ2-5
abundance: NA
len: 15
v_gene: TRBV13
d_gene: NA
CDR3nt: TGTGCCAGCAGCTCACCGGACCGAGACCAAGGGACCCAGTACTTC
CDR3aa: CASSSPDRDQGTQYF

j_gene: TRBJ2-2
abundance: many
len: 13
v_gene: TRBV12-3/TRBV12-4
d_gene: NA
CDR3nt: TGTGCCAGCAGTACAACAATGACCGGGGAGCTGTTTTTT
CDR3aa: CASSTTMTGELFF

j_gene: TRBJ2-1
abundance: NA
len: 16
v_gene: TRBV11-3
d_gene: TRBD2
CDR3nt: TGTGCCAGCAGCCCCGAGGGGGGACTAGCGGTCAATGAGCAGTTCTTC
CDR3aa: CASSPEGGLAVNEQFF

j_gene: TRBJ2-1
abundance: few
len: 13
v_gene: TRBV19
d_gene: NA
CDR3nt: TGTGCCAGTAGCCCGGGACTCTTCAATGAGCAGTTCTTC
CDR3aa: CASSPGLFNEQFF

j_gene: TRBJ2-3
abundance: few
len: 16
v_gene: TRBV5-1
d_gene: TRBD2
CDR3nt: TGCGCCAGCAGCTCTTCTAGCGGGAGAGTCACAGATACGCAGTATTTT
CDR3aa: CASSSSSGRVTDTQYF

j_gene: TRBJ1-4
abundance: few
len: 16
v_gene: TRBV5-1
d_gene: TRBD1
CDR3nt: TGCGCCAGCAGCTCGGGACAGCCTTCGTTCAATGAAAAACTGTTTTTT
CDR3aa: CASSSGQPSFNEKLFF

j_gene: TRBJ2-7
abundance: NA
len: 16
v_gene: TRBV7-9
d_gene: TRBD1
CDR3nt: TGTGCCAGCAGCTTACTCACCGGGACAGGGGGCAACGAGCAGTACTTC
CDR3aa: CASSLLTGTGGNEQYF

j_gene: TRBJ2-3
abundance: few
len: 16
v_gene: TRBV4-1
d_gene: NA
CDR3nt: TGCGCCAGCAGCTATGCCGGGACGGGGAACACAGATACGCAGTATTTT
CDR3aa: CASSYAGTGNTDTQYF

j_gene: TRBJ1-2
abundance: few
len: 14
v_gene: TRBV19
d_gene: TRBD1
CDR3nt: TGTGCCAGTAGTCTGGGGGACAGGGGCTATGGCTACACCTTC
CDR3aa: CASSLGDRGYGYTF

j_gene: TRBJ2-1
abundance: many
len: 16
v_gene: TRBV4-1
d_gene: TRBD1
CDR3nt: TGCGCCAGCAGCCAAGCTGACAGGGGGTCCTACAATGAGCAGTTCTTC
CDR3aa: CASSQADRGSYNEQFF

j_gene: TRBJ1-2
abundance: once
len: 14
v_gene: TRBV11-2
d_gene: NA
CDR3nt: TGTGCCAGCAGCAGCGGACGGTACGGCTATGGCTACCCCTTC
CDR3aa: CASSSGRYGYGYPF

j_gene: TRBJ2-1
abundance: many
len: 10
v_gene: TRBV29-1
d_gene: NA
CDR3nt: TGCAGCGCGGACGGGGATGAGCAGTTCTTC
CDR3aa: CSADGDEQFF

j_gene: TRBJ1-1
abundance: NA
len: 10
v_gene: TRBV20-1
d_gene: NA
CDR3nt: TGCAGTGCTAGATATGAGGAAGCTTTCTTT
CDR3aa: CSARYEEAFF

j_gene: TRBJ1-5
abundance: few
len: 14
v_gene: TRBV15
d_gene: TRBD1
CDR3nt: TGTGCCACCAGCGGGGGACAGGGAGATCAGCCCCAGCATTTT
CDR3aa: CATSGGQGDQPQHF

j_gene: TRBJ2-1
abundance: few
len: 14
v_gene: TRBV7-9
d_gene: NA
CDR3nt: TGTGCCAGCATCCCCGGGACTCCTTACAATGAGCAGTTCTTC
CDR3aa: CASIPGTPYNEQFF

j_gene: TRBJ1-3
abundance: many
len: 15
v_gene: TRBV27
d_gene: NA
CDR3nt: TGTGCCAGCAGTTCCCTTGGGGGGTTGGGAAACACCATATATTTT
CDR3aa: CASSSLGGLGNTIYF

j_gene: TRBJ2-1
abundance: few
len: 13
v_gene: TRBV25-1
d_gene: NA
CDR3nt: TGTGCCAGCAGTGACCTGCCCTACAATGAGCAGTTCTTC
CDR3aa: CASSDLPYNEQFF